One and the same sample provided the 14 T cell receptor beta chains below, sequenced in a study of post-analysis software for immune sequencing data. Whole-study findings and limits: Patients had higher frequencies than controls of five TRBV segments, including TRBV5-6, TRBV5-1 and TRBV20-1.

No antigen has been identified for these receptors. Unique molecular identifiers featured in each of the TCR beta cDNA libraries. A single record per CDR3 protein comes from TCRdb applying MiXCR to the PCR reads. The repertoire has roughly 800,000 distinct CDR3 sequences, approximately 53% of them found once; the top ten carry approximately 4.3%. Material for sequencing was blood. Receptors originate from a girl aged 10-17 years with multiple sclerosis.

The table lists this clonotype with a few counts. V gene TRBV5-1 combines with J gene TRBJ1-1, with a weak D call TRBD1 (6 bases). The V and J ends lost 3 bases and 2 bases respectively, with 32 bases between them. The CDR3 contains 21 residues. The germline V gene encodes CDR1 SGHRS and CDR2 YFSETQ. CDR3 region: CASSSRGGHGQNSKRNTEAFF. The DNA for the CDR3 is TGCGCCAGCAGCTCCCGAGGGGGACATGGCCAAAACTCAAAGCGAAACACTGAAGCTTTCTTT.

The genes are TRBV4-1 and TRBJ2-7, with 9 bases aligning to TRBD2. CDR3 size: 17 residues. Trimming took 1 base from V and 3 from J; bases not matched to a gene: 10. Germline V CDR1 and CDR2: MGHRA, YSYEKL. The chain's CDR3 is CASSQGTGLAAYYEQYF. CDR3 nucleotide sequence: TGCGCCAGCAGCCAAGGGACGGGACTAGCCGCGTACTACGAGCAGTACTTC.

This clonotype was recorded a few times. The chain couples TRBV19 to TRBJ2-7; 8 bases agree with TRBD1. CDR3 length: 15 amino acids. With 6 bases clipped from V and 2 bases from J, the junction kept 9 bases outside the gene matches. Looked up from germline, CDR1 is LNHDA and CDR2 is SQIVND (reference sequence). CDR3 in DNA: TGTGCCAGTAGCCCCGGTCAGGGGGCGACCTACGAGCAGTACTTC. This translates into CASSPGQGATYEQYF.

The chain is built from TRBV7-2 and TRBJ2-6, with a weak D call TRBD1 (5 bases). V shed 5 bases and J shed 0 bases, with 8 bases lying between them. The length of the CDR3 is 15 residues. CDR1 and CDR2 from the germline V gene are SGHTA and FQGNSA. DNA of the CDR3: TGTGCCAGCAGCGGGGCCCACTCTGGGGCCAACGTCCTGACTTTC. It encodes CASSGAHSGANVLTF.

This clonotype turned up a few times. The V call is TRBV20-1, the J call TRBJ1-2, with D perhaps TRBD1 (5 bases). The ends were cut back, 6 bases at V and 6 bases at J, with 23 bases in the middle. This CDR3 region has 15 residues. Germline CDR1 reads DFQATT; CDR2 reads SNEGSKA (reference sequence). The CDR3 nucleotides read TGCAGTGCCCCAGCCCGTCTACCACGGGACCATGGCTACACCTTC. Encoded protein: CSAPARLPRDHGYTF.

The V and J genes are TRBV2 and TRBJ2-1; 10 nucleotides agree with TRBD1. The germline gives CDR1 SNHLY, CDR2 FYNNEI. This CDR3 spans 17 amino acids. The junction had 14 bases not matched to a gene; V was cut back by 10 bases and J by 2 bases. The CDR3: CATGTGESKVPYNEQFF. In DNA form, the CDR3 reads TGTGCCACCGGGACAGGGGAGTCTAAAGTCCCCTACAATGAGCAGTTCTTC.

The gene calls are TRBV25-1 and TRBJ2-5; unclear D gene. With the DNA end fitting TRBJ2-7 better, the J assignment may be wrong. The CDR3 has 11 residues. Per germline, CDR1 MGHDK and CDR2 SYGVNS. DNA for the CDR3: TGTGCCAGCACCCATTTTTACGAGCAGTACTTC. Its translation: CASTHFYEQYF.

The gene calls are TRBV6-5 and TRBJ2-1; D gene ambiguous. Trimming removed 2 bases at V and 4 bases at J, with 15 bases between. The length of the CDR3 is 16 residues. Germline V gene lookup returns CDR1 MNHEY and CDR2 SVGAGI. Here the CDR3 DNA reads TGTGCCAGCAGTTACCCCTCGGGCGCCCCTTACAATGAGCAGTTCTTC. Translating it yields CASSYPSGAPYNEQFF.

The CDR3 region is CSARPTGTGGYTF. As DNA, the CDR3 is TGCAGTGCTAGACCGACAGGGACGGGTGGCTACACCTTC. The chain links TRBV20-1 to TRBJ1-2, with 7 bases aligning to TRBD1. With V trimmed by 2 bases and J by 7 bases, 7 bases remained unmatched. The CDR3 spans 13 residues. The germline gives CDR1 DFQATT, CDR2 SNEGSKA (reference sequence).

This chain links TRBV10-3 with TRBJ2-1, with D perhaps matching TRBD1 (7 bases). In germline, CDR1 is ENHRY, CDR2 SYGVKD. Deletions cut 4 bases from V and 3 bases from J, with 13 bases between. This CDR3 contains 15 residues. The CDR3 coding sequence is TGTGCCATCAGTGGCAGGGGGGAAGGCTACAATGAGCAGTTCTTC. Translating gives CAISGRGEGYNEQFF.

This clonotype turned up a few times. V is TRBV12-3 or TRBV12-4 and J is TRBJ1-4; a possible D gene is TRBD1 (5 bases). The CDR3 is 16 residues long. Trimming removed 6 bases at V and 6 bases at J, with 20 bases between. CDR3 in amino acids: CASSFPSQGRDEKLFF. Here the CDR3 DNA reads TGTGCCAGCAGCTTCCCCAGCCAGGGCAGGGATGAAAAACTGTTTTTT.

This sequence joins TRBV7-3 and TRBJ2-1, with 9 bases that match TRBD2. The ends lost 2 bases at V and 5 bases at J; junction bases unmatched: 4. The CDR3 sequence is 15 residues long. Germline V gene data show CDR1 as SGHTA and CDR2 as FQGTGA. Here the CDR3 DNA reads TGTGCCAGCAGCTTAGGGGCGGGAGGGGACAATGAGCAGTTCTTC. The encoded protein is CASSLGAGGDNEQFF.

This chain connects TRBV10-3 to TRBJ2-1; D is ambiguous. Trimming pared 1 base from V and 0 bases from J, leaving 13 bases between. CDR1 is ENHRY, CDR2 SYGVKD, per germline. The CDR3 has 17 residues. The CDR3 DNA sequence: TGTGCCATCAGTGAGTTAAGCGCTATTCACTCCTACAATGAGCAGTTCTTC. It is translated as CAISELSAIHSYNEQFF.

The chain uses TRBV7-2 and TRBJ2-1, with a possible D match to TRBD2 (6 bases). The DNA end is a closer match to TRBJ2-7, so the J assignment may be wrong. This CDR3 has 15 amino acids. Germline assignment: CDR1 SGHTA and CDR2 FQGNSA. The CDR3 here is CASSPRLGGPYEQYF. The CDR3 nucleotides are TGTGCCAGCAGCCCGCGGTTGGGGGGTCCCTACGAGCAGTACTTC.